This TCR beta chain was retrieved from a study of identical twins (dated by TCRdb to the mid-2010s). Study-wide context: TCR alpha and beta repertoires from monozygotic twins, unrelated adults of various ages and cord blood were deep-sequenced to test whether fetal clonotypes persist. Replicate twin experiments were performed at different times using different library preparation protocols to rule out contamination.

The library was prepared using 5' RACE. For sequencing, an Illumina HiSeq 2000 was employed. Template switching introduced a universal primer binding site; the final cDNA contained a unique molecular identifier, enabling accurate counting of TCR cDNA molecules. Specific primers in the conserved constant-segment region were used to synthesize first-strand cDNA for the TCR alpha and beta chains. Each cDNA library was double barcoded, with a SMART-Mk sample barcode plus Illumina barcodes, to control for contamination. TruSeq adapter sequences along with Illumina sample barcodes were introduced in two successive PCR steps. TCR alpha and beta cDNA libraries were sequenced on the Illumina HiSeq platform with custom primers. Processing in the source paper ran as follows. Raw reads were processed with MiGEC to extract unique molecular identifiers, and MiXCR was used to determine CDR3 positions. For each individual, recombination models were inferred using an EM algorithm with the repgenHMM and IGoR tools. Shared clonotypes were analyzed with the tcR package in R, and sharing was normalized by the product of cloneset sizes. Out-of-frame nonproductive sequences were analyzed to study raw recombination free of thymic and clonal selection effects. TCRdb trimmed the raw reads at Q25, called clones with MiXCR and kept productive beta chains. Records with the same CDR3 protein are collapsed into one entry carrying the most frequent genes and DNA. These V and J calls are TCRdb output, not the study's own analysis. Present in this sample are 750,000 to 950,000 distinct CDR3 sequences, more than 9% of which were seen just once. The ten largest clones take up around 1.5% of the sample.

On the study overall, not on this receptor specifically: Fewer insertions were carried by abundant cord blood beta clonotypes; a weaker similar trend was observed in young adult naive repertoires, while no such trend was observed in memory repertoires. Conclusions relied on cross-sectional statistical analysis, since the same donors could not be followed over many years. Invariant T cells such as MAIT and iNKT could partly confound zero-insertion analyses, though diverse VJ usage argued against this for most clonotypes. Out-of-frame TCR alpha sequences shared between twins showed an excess of low generation-probability sequences compared with coincidental sharing between unrelated individuals. A weaker excess of twin sharing was found in beta out-of-frame sequences because the signal-to-noise ratio was lowered by fewer shared sequences. In monozygotic twins, recombination models systematically underestimated out-of-frame TCR alpha sharing, but the models matched the sharing seen between unrelated individuals.

The CDR3, from cysteine to phenylalanine, totals 16 residues. Only the CDR3 part of the read is kept: 48 bases, read in frame from the first base. Via the germline V gene, CDR1 is SGHRS and CDR2 YFSETQ. After removal of 4 bases from V and 5 bases from J, the junction retains 9 bases not matched to a gene. Every donor was a healthy Caucasian. The twin cohort consisted of three pairs of female monozygotic twins, all aged about 18 to 30 years. The RNA used for TCR libraries was isolated from peripheral blood mononuclear cells. This clonotype was counted ten times or more. Its antigen is not yet known. No base qualities exist here, and no much larger clone lies one base off it. The same data also went into a second study, on yellow fever vaccine responses in identical twins. As the second publication notes: According to the authors, the vaccine-induced T cell response in identical twins seemed to be partly convergent and partly specific to each individual. In the study, vaccine-responding T cell clones were precisely tracked in identical twins.

Sample: PBMCs. This TCR was sampled from a woman younger than 35 in good health. The rearrangement joined TRBV5-1 to TRBJ2-7; the central 13 bases match TRBD2. DNA sequence: TGCGCCAGCAGCAGGTATGGACTAGCGGGAGAAGACGAGCAGTACTTC. Translated, this is CASSRYGLAGEDEQYF. This CDR3, with the reference TRBV5-1 and TRBJ2-7 proteins standing in past its ends, gives the full variable domain KAGVTQTPRYLIKTRGQQVTLSCSPISGHRSVSWYQQTPGQGLQFLFEYFSETQRNKGNFPGRFSGRQFSNSRSEMNVSTLELGDSALYLCASSRYGLAGEDEQYFGPGTRLTVT.